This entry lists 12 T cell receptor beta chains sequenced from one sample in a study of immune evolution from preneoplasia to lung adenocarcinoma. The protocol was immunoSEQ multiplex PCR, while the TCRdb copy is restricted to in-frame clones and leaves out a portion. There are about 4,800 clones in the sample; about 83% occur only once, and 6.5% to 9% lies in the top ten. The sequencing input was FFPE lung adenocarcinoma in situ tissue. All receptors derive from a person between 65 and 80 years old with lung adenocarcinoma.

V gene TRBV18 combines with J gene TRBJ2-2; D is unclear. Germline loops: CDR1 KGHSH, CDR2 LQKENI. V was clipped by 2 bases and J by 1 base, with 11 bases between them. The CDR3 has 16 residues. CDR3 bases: TGTGCCAGCTCACCAAGGGCTACTCAGAACACCGGGGAGCTGTTTTTT. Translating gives CASSPRATQNTGELFF.

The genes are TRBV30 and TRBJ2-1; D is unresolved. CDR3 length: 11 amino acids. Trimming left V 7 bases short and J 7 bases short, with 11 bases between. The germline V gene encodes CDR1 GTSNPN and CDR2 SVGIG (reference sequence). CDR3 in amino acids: CASSFPNEQFF. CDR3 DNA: TGTGCCTCGTCATTCCCGAATGAGCAGTTCTTC.

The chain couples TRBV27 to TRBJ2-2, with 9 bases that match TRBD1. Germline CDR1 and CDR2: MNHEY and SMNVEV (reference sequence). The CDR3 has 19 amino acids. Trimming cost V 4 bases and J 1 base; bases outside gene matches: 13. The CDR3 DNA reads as TGTGCCAGCAGTTCGAACCTACAGGGGGCCTGGGGGAACACCGGGGAGCTGTTTTTT. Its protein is CASSSNLQGAWGNTGELFF.

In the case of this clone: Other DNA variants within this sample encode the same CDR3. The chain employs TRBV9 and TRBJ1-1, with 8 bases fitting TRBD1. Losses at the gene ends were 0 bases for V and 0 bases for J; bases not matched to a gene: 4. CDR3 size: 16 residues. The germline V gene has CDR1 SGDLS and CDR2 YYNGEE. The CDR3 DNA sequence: TGTGCCAGCAGCGTAGAGGGGACAGGACTGAACACTGAAGCTTTCTTT. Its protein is CASSVEGTGLNTEAFF.

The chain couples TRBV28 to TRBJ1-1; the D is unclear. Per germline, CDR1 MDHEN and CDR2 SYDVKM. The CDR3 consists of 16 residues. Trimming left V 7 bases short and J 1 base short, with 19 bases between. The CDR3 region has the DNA TGTGCCAGCACCCTCGTCCAGGTCGGTGGGAACACTGAAGCTTTCTTT. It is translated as CASTLVQVGGNTEAFF.

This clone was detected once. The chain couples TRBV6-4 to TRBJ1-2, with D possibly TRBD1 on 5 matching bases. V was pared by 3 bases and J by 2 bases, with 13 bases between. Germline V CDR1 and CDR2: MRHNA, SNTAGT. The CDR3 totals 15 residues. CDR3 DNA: TGTGCCAGCAGTGAGATTGGGGGATCGAACTATGGCTACACCTTC. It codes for CASSEIGGSNYGYTF.

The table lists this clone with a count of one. The CDR3 DNA sequence: TGCAGCGTTGCGGACGGGAGGGGCCCGATCGGGCTGTTTTTT. Amino acid sequence: CSVADGRGPIGLFF. This chain connects TRBV29-1 to TRBJ2-2, with 8 bases that match TRBD2. Germline CDR1 SQVTM, CDR2 ANQGSEA. The CDR3 consists of 14 residues. V dropped 4 bases and J dropped 13; count of bases not matched to a gene: 14.

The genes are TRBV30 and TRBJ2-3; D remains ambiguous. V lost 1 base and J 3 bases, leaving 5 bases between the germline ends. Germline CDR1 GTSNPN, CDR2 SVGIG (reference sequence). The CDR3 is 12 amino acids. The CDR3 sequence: CAWSAGTDTQYF. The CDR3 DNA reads TGTGCCTGGAGTGCTGGGACAGATACGCAGTATTTT.

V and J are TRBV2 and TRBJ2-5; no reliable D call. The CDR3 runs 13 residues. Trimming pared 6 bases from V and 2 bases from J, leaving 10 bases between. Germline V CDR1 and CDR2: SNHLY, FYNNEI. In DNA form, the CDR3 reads TGTGCCAGCAGCGTTTTCAGACAAGAGACCCAGTACTTC. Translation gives CASSVFRQETQYF.

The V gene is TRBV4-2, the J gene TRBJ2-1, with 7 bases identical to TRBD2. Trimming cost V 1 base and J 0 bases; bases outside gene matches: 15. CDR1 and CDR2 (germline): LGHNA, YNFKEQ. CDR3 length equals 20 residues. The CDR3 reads CASSQAYLPASGSSYNEQFF. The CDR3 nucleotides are TGTGCCAGCAGCCAAGCCTACCTCCCGGCTAGCGGTAGCTCCTACAATGAGCAGTTCTTC.

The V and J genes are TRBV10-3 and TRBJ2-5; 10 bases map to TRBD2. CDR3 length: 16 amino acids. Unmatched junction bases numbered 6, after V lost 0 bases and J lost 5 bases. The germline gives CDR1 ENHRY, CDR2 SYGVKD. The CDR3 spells CAISESRASGSETQYF. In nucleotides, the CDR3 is TGTGCCATCAGTGAGTCGAGGGCTAGCGGGAGTGAGACCCAGTACTTC.

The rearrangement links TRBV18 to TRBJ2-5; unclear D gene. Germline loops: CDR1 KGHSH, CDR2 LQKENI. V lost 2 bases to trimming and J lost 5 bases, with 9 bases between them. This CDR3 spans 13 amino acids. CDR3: CASSPGNPETQYF. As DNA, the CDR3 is TGTGCCAGCTCACCAGGAAATCCCGAGACCCAGTACTTC.